Detailed here is one T cell receptor (beta chain). This specimen comes from a study of PD-L1 blockade in urothelial cancer. As for the study in general: Males with bladder-origin urothelial cancer made up about 85% of the roughly 30 patients. Blood analysis was done at 3 weeks (second dose) and 6 weeks after treatment began.

The V gene end was trimmed by 4 bases and the J gene end by 8 bases; junction bases not matched to a gene: 15. There are 16 residues in the CDR3. The germline gives CDR1 KGHSH, CDR2 LQKENI. Data came from immunoSEQ multiplex PCR; TCRdb stores just in-frame clones and leaves some out. The data show fewer than 100,000 clones, roughly 80% seen once. Time point denoted: pretreatment peripheral blood. The sample in question was PBMCs, obtained around atezolizumab (anti-PD-L1) treatment. The sequence was obtained from a man aged 40-49 years with urothelial cancer. The chain uses TRBV18 and TRBJ1-2; 8 bases fit TRBD1. The CDR3 bases are TGTGCCAGCTCACGCTGGTTGGACAGGGAAAGGGACGGCTACACCTTC. Amino acid sequence: CASSRWLDRERDGYTF.